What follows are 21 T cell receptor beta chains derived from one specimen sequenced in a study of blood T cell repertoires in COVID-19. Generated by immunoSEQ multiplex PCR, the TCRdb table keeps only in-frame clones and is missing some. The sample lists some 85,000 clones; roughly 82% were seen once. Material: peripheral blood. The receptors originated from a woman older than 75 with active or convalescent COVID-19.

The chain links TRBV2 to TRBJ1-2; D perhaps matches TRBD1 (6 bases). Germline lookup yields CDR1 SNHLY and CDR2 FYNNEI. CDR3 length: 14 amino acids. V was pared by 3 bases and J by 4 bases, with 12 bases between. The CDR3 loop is CASSDSRTAYGYTF. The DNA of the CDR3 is TGTGCCAGCAGTGACTCCAGGACAGCCTATGGCTACACCTTC.

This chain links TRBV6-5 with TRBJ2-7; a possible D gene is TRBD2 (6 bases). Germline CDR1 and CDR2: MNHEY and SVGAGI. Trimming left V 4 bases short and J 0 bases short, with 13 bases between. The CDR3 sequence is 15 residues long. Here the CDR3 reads CASSSQAGSSYEQYF. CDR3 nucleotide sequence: TGTGCCAGCAGTTCGCAGGCGGGGAGCTCCTACGAGCAGTACTTC.

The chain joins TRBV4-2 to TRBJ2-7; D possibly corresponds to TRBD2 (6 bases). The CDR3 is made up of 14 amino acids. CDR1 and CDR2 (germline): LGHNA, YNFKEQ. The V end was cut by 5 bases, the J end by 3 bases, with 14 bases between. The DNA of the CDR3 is TGTGCCAGCAGCAGGGAGGAGAAAGACTACGAGCAGTACTTC. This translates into CASSREEKDYEQYF.

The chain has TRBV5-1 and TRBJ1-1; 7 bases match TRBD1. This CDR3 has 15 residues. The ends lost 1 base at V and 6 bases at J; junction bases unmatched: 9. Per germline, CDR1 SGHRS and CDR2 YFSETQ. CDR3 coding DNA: TGCGCCAGCAGCTTGTTCGACAGGGATCCCGCTGAAGCTTTCTTT. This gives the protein CASSLFDRDPAEAFF.

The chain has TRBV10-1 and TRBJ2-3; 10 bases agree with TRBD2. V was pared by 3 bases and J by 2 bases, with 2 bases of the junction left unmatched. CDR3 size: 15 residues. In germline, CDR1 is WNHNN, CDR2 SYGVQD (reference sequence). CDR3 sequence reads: CASSDGLADTDTQYF. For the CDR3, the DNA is TGCGCCAGCAGTGACGGACTAGCGGACACAGATACGCAGTATTTT.

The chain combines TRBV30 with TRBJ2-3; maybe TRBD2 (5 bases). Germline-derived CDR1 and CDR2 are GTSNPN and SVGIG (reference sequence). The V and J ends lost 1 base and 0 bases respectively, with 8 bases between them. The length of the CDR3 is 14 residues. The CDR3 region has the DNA TGTGCCTGGAGTGGTGGACTTAGCACAGATACGCAGTATTTT. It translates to CAWSGGLSTDTQYF.

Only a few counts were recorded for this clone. As DNA, the CDR3 is TGTGCCAGCAGCGCCGGGACAGGGAATCAGCCCCAGCATTTT. This encodes CASSAGTGNQPQHF. This rearrangement joins TRBV14 to TRBJ1-5, with TRBD1 matching over 9 bases. Per the germline V gene, CDR1 is SGHDN and CDR2 is FVKESK. With V trimmed by 5 bases and J by 4 bases, 3 bases remained unmatched. The CDR3 contains 14 residues.

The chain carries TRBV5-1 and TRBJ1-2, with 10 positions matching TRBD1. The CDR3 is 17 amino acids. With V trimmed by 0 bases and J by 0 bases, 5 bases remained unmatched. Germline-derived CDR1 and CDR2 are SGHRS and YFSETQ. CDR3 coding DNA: TGCGCCAGCAGCTTGGCCTGGACAGGGGGAACTAACTATGGCTACACCTTC. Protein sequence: CASSLAWTGGTNYGYTF.

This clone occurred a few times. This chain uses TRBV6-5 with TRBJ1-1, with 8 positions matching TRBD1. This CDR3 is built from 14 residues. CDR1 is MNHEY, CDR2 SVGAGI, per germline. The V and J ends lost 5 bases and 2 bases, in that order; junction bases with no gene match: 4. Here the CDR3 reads CASSTQGANTEAFF. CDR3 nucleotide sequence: TGTGCCAGCAGTACCCAGGGGGCTAACACTGAAGCTTTCTTT.

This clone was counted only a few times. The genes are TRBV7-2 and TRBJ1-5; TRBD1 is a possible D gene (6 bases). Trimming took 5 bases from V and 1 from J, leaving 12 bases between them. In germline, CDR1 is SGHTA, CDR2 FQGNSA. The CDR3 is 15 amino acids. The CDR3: CASSPRQGSNQPQHF. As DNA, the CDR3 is TGTGCCAGCAGCCCACGTCAGGGGAGCAATCAGCCCCAGCATTTT.

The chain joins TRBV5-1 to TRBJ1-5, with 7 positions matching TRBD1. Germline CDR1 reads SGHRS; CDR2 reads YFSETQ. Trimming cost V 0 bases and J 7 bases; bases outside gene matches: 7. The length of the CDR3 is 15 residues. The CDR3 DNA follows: TGCGCCAGCAGCTTGGAGGGACAGCTTTCCCAGCCCCAGCATTTT. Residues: CASSLEGQLSQPQHF.

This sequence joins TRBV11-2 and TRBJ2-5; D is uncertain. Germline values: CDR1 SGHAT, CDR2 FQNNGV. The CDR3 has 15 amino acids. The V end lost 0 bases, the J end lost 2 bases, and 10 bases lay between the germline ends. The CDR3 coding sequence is TGTGCCAGCAGCTTAGAATTGGCAGCGCAAGAGACCCAGTACTTC. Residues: CASSLELAAQETQYF.

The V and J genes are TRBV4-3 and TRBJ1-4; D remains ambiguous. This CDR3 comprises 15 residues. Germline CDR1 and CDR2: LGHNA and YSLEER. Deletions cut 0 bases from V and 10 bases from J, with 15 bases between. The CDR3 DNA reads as TGCGCCAGCAGCCAAGAGAGAGGGCGCCTCGCAAAACTGTTTTTT. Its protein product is CASSQERGRLAKLFF.

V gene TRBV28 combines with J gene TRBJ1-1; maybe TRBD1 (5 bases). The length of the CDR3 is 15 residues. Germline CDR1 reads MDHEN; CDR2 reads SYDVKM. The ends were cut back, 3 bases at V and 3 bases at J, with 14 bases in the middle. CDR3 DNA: TGTGCCAGCAGTTTCGCGGGGGTTAGGGACACTGAAGCTTTCTTT. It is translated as CASSFAGVRDTEAFF.

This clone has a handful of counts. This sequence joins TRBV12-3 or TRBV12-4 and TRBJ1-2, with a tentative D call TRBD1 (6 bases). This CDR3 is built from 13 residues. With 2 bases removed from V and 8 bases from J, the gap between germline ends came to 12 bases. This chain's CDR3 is CASSLIQGRGYTF. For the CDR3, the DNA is TGTGCCAGCAGTTTAATCCAGGGGCGCGGCTACACCTTC.

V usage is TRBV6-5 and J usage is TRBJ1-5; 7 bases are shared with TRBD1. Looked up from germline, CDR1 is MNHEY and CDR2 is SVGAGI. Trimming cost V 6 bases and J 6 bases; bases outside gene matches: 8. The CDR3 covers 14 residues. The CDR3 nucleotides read TGTGCCAGCAGGAACAGGGGTTCAGGTCAGCCCCAGCATTTT. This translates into CASRNRGSGQPQHF.

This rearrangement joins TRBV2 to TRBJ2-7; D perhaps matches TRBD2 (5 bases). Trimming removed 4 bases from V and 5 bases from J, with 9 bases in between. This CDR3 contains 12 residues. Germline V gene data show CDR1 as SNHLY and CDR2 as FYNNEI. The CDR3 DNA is TGTGCCAGCAGTGTCAAGGGAGACGAGCAGTACTTC. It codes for CASSVKGDEQYF.

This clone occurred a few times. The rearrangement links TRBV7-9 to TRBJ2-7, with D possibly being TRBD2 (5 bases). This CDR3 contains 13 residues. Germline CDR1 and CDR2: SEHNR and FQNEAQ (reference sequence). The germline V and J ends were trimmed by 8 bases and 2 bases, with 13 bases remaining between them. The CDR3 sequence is CASGFRGAYEQYF. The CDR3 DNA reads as TGTGCCAGCGGTTTTCGGGGAGCCTACGAGCAGTACTTC.

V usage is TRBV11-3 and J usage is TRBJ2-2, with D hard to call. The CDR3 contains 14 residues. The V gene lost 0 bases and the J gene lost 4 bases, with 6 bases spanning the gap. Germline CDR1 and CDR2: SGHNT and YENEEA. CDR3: CASSLDRVTGELFF. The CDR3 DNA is TGTGCCAGCAGCTTAGACCGGGTCACCGGGGAGCTGTTTTTT. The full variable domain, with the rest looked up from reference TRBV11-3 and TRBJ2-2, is EAGVVQSPRYKIIEKKQPVAFWCNPISGHNTLYWYLQNLGQGPELLIRYENEEAVDDSQLPKDRFSAERLKGVDSTLKIQPAELGDSAVYLCASSLDRVTGELFFGEGSRLTVL.

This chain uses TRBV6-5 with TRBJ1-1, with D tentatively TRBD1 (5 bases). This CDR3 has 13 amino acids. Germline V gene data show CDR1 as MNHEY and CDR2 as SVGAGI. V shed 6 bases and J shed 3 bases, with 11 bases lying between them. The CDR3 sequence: CASSGREDTEAFF. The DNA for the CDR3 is TGTGCCAGCAGCGGCAGGGAGGACACTGAAGCTTTCTTT.

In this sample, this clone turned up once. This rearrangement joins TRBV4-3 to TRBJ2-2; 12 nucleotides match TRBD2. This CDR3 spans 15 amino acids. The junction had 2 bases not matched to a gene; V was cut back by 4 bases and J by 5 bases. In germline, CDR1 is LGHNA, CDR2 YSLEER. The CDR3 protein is CASSPLAGGTGELFF. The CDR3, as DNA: TGCGCCAGCAGCCCTCTAGCGGGGGGGACCGGGGAGCTGTTTTTT.